This T cell receptor beta chain was captured in a study of beta chain features in type 1 diabetes. Study-wide results and caveats: There was a possibility that cDNA sequencing over-represented cells with high TCR expression. It was not settled here whether HLA type affects TCRB rearrangement.

The CDR3 loop spans 13 amino acids. The J segment lost 5 bases and the V segment lost 5 bases, leaving 2 bases of the junction unmatched. Germline assignment: CDR1 MNHNY and CDR2 SVGAGI (reference sequence). This clone was counted between two and nine times. Its antigen is currently unknown. Every isolated RNA sample was fully reverse transcribed, so sequencing captured expressed TCRB transcripts. Regulatory, naive and central memory T cell samples averaged around 3.6 million reads. TCRdb's copy holds only in-frame clones and misses some; the assay was immunoSEQ multiplex PCR. The data contain about 900,000 clones, under 20% of them singletons.

The chain is built from TRBV6-6 and TRBJ2-1; 8 nucleotides align to TRBD2. Sequenced sample: naive CD4+ T cells from blood. The receptor was isolated from a woman aged 18-30 years in good health. CDR3 amino acids: CASSEGLDNEQFF. The CDR3 DNA reads as TGTGCCAGCAGTGAGGGACTAGACAATGAGCAGTTCTTC.